The 28 T cell receptor beta chains listed next were all sequenced from one sample in a study of T cell repertoires in cytomegalovirus infection. Using its own MiXCR run on the reads, TCRdb lists one record per CDR3 protein. The data contain 600,000 to 700,000 distinct CDR3 sequences, 33% of them seen just once; the ten biggest clones take up around a sixth. Their target antigens are unknown. The material was cultured PBMCs, obtained from culture after CMV antigen stimulation. These receptors were taken from a human donor in good health (CMV status not recorded). Some clones in this sample may be carry-over from other donors' samples.

This clonotype was counted once. Being one base from a much bigger clone, this may be a read error. The rearrangement uses TRBV7-2 and TRBJ1-5; D is unresolved. This CDR3 is 13 amino acids long. The germline V gene encodes CDR1 SGHTA and CDR2 FQGNSA. In nucleotides, the CDR3 is TGTGGCAGCAGCTTAATAACTAATCAGCCCCAGCATTTT. Its protein is CGSSLITNQPQHF.

This clonotype was counted at least ten times. The chain uses TRBV7-2 and TRBJ1-6; D not resolved. CDR3 length equals 13 residues. Per the germline V gene, CDR1 is SGHTA and CDR2 is FQGNSA. Deletions cut 4 bases from V and 9 bases from J, with 10 bases between. CDR3 sequence reads: CASSSTIGSPLHF. The CDR3 DNA reads as TGTGCCAGCAGCTCGACCATAGGTTCACCCCTCCACTTT.

This clonotype came up a few times. The chain is built from TRBV5-4 and TRBJ2-7; no clear D gene. Looked up from germline, CDR1 is SGHNT and CDR2 is YYREEE (reference sequence). This CDR3 is built from 16 residues. Trimming cost V 4 bases and J 0 bases, with 17 bases left between them. For the CDR3, the DNA is TGTGCCAGCAGCCCTACTGTAGCTAGAAGCTCCTACGAGCAGTACTTC. As protein: CASSPTVARSSYEQYF.

As concerns this clonotype: Germline is not matched at one junction end, which may reflect a read error. The chain combines TRBV7-8 with TRBJ1-1, with a possible D match to TRBD1 (6 bases). The CDR3 extends over 15 amino acids. Germline V gives CDR1 SGHVS, CDR2 FQNEAQ. CDR3 sequence: CASSVDRLSDTAAFF. The CDR3 nucleotides are TGTGCCAGCAGCGTCGACAGGTTGTCGGACACTGCAGCTTTCTTT.

CDR3 loop: CASSRGYRAGTEAFF. In nucleotides, the CDR3 is TGTGCCAGCAGTCGTGGGTACAGGGCTGGCACTGAAGCTTTCTTT. The chain carries TRBV6-8 and TRBJ1-1; D is perhaps TRBD1 (6 bases). V was pared by 5 bases and J by 4 bases, with 17 bases between. Germline V gene data show CDR1 as MNHGY and CDR2 as SAAAGT. The CDR3 spans 15 residues.

This clonotype has more than one count but fewer than ten. This chain links TRBV7-2 with TRBJ1-4, with TRBD1 matching 10 bases. V trimming: 3 bases; J trimming: 11 bases; junction bases outside the gene matches: 6. Germline V CDR1 and CDR2: SGHTA, FQGNSA. This CDR3 spans 14 amino acids. For the CDR3, the DNA is TGTGCCAGCAGCTTGGGACAGGGGCGGGGGAAACTGTTTTTT. Translating gives CASSLGQGRGKLFF.

This clonotype was seen a few times. The V and J genes are TRBV7-8 and TRBJ2-4, with D perhaps being TRBD1 or TRBD2 (5 bases each). The CDR3 covers 14 residues. Trimming took off 5 bases at V and 1 base at J, with 9 bases between the two ends. Germline lookup yields CDR1 SGHVS and CDR2 FQNEAQ. For the CDR3, the DNA is TGTGCCAGCAGCCTCAGGGAGGCCAAAAACATTCAGTACTTC. Translating gives CASSLREAKNIQYF.

The chain joins TRBV6-6 to TRBJ2-1; TRBD2 aligns across 14 bases. The germline V gene has CDR1 MNHNY and CDR2 SVGAGI (reference sequence). Germline trimming cut 5 bases from V and 7 bases from J; bases unmatched to any gene: 7. The CDR3 loop spans 16 amino acids. The CDR3 nucleotides read TGTGCCAGCAGTCCGACTAGCGGGAGGGCCGGGAATGAGCAGTTCTTC. As protein: CASSPTSGRAGNEQFF.

The chain links TRBV11-2 to TRBJ1-4; unclear D gene. The CDR3 contains 18 residues. Trimming removed 0 bases at V and 0 bases at J, with 14 bases between. CDR1 is SGHAT and CDR2 is FQNNGV in the germline V gene. CDR3 in amino acids: CASSLDHFGEATNEKLFF. CDR3 sequence (DNA): TGTGCCAGCAGCTTAGATCATTTCGGGGAGGCAACTAATGAAAAACTGTTTTTT.

V usage is TRBV28 and J usage is TRBJ1-1; the D gene is possibly TRBD1 (5 bases). The CDR3 has 13 amino acids. Germline V CDR1 and CDR2: MDHEN, SYDVKM. V was shortened by 5 bases and J by 5 bases, with 12 bases between the two germline ends. CDR3: CASSPNGGTEAFF. The DNA of the CDR3 is TGTGCCAGCAGTCCTAACGGGGGGACTGAAGCTTTCTTT.

This sequence joins TRBV28 and TRBJ2-1, with D unclear. The ends were cut back, 4 bases at V and 7 bases at J, with 5 bases in the middle. Per germline, CDR1 MDHEN and CDR2 SYDVKM. The CDR3 totals 11 residues. The CDR3 spells CASSWRNEQFF. CDR3 in DNA: TGTGCCAGCAGTTGGCGGAATGAGCAGTTCTTC.

This clonotype appeared a few times. The chain has TRBV12-3 or TRBV12-4 and TRBJ2-3; 9 bases are shared with TRBD2. V trimming: 6 bases; J trimming: 4 bases; junction bases outside the gene matches: 11. The CDR3 runs 16 residues. The CDR3 sequence: CASSSPRVAGADTQYF. The CDR3 DNA sequence: TGTGCCAGCAGCTCCCCGCGGGTAGCGGGAGCAGATACGCAGTATTTT.

The chain recombines TRBV11-2 with TRBJ2-1; 8 nucleotides match TRBD1. The germline CDR1 and CDR2 sequences are SGHAT and FQNNGV. The CDR3 contains 16 residues. The V segment lost 4 bases and the J segment 8 bases; nucleotides outside the gene matches: 13. The DNA for the CDR3 is TGTGCCAGCAGCTCGCCAGGGGGCCTTTTCAACTATGAGCAGTTCTTC. This encodes CASSSPGGLFNYEQFF.

This chain joins TRBV7-2 and TRBJ1-2; tentative D call: TRBD1 (6 bases). This CDR3 spans 17 amino acids. Looked up from germline, CDR1 is SGHTA and CDR2 is FQGNSA. V gave up 5 bases and J gave up 1 base, with 20 bases separating them. CDR3 DNA sequence: TGTGCCAGCAGCCGAAAAGACTTCAGGGGCCATAACTATGGCTACACCTTC. Translation gives CASSRKDFRGHNYGYTF.

The V gene is TRBV12-3 or TRBV12-4, the J gene TRBJ2-5; 8 nucleotides match TRBD1. J gave up 5 bases and V 6 bases, and 14 bases lay outside the gene matches. The CDR3 covers 16 residues. The CDR3, as DNA: TGTGCCAGCAGAGCCCGACAGGGGAAGTTTTCGGAGACCCAGTACTTC. This gives the protein CASRARQGKFSETQYF.

The V and J genes are TRBV6-2 or TRBV6-3 and TRBJ2-3, with D perhaps matching TRBD2 (5 bases). CDR3 length equals 16 residues. CDR1 is MNHEY, CDR2 SVGEGT, per germline. Deletions cut 5 bases from V and 0 bases from J, with 15 bases between. The CDR3 bases are TGTGCCAGCAGTACCCCGGCGGGCGACAGCACAGATACGCAGTATTTT. Translation gives CASSTPAGDSTDTQYF.

This chain joins TRBV10-3 and TRBJ2-5; D unclear. CDR3 size: 11 residues. Germline CDR1 and CDR2: ENHRY and SYGVKD. With 3 bases removed from V and 1 base from J, the gap between germline ends came to 0 bases. In DNA, the CDR3 is TGTGCCATCAGTGACCAAGAGACCCAGTACTTC. Encoded protein: CAISDQETQYF.

The chain is built from TRBV14 and TRBJ1-1; D unclear. CDR3 length: 13 residues. CDR1 SGHDN and CDR2 FVKESK come from the germline V gene. V was clipped by 1 base and J by 5 bases, with 8 bases between them. CDR3 protein: CASSQVYGTEAFF. CDR3 nucleotides: TGTGCCAGCAGCCAAGTTTACGGGACTGAAGCTTTCTTT.

This clonotype was found a few times. CDR3 protein: CASSLTQGEQYF. The CDR3 coding sequence is TGTGCCAGCAGTCTAACCCAGGGGGAGCAGTACTTC. This chain connects TRBV12-3 or TRBV12-4 to TRBJ2-7; weak D call: TRBD1 (6 bases). The V gene lost 5 bases and the J gene lost 7 bases, with 12 bases spanning the gap. The CDR3 totals 12 residues.

The chain employs TRBV7-9 and TRBJ2-3, with TRBD2 as a possible D gene (6 bases). Germline CDR1 is SEHNR and CDR2 is FQNEAQ (reference sequence). The CDR3 length is 16 residues. V lost 5 bases and J 0 bases, leaving 15 bases between the germline ends. The CDR3 DNA reads TGTGCCAGCAGCCCAGCTGGCGGGGAGAGCACAGATACGCAGTATTTT. Its protein product is CASSPAGGESTDTQYF.

V and J are TRBV12-3 or TRBV12-4 and TRBJ1-1; D is uncertain. V lost 6 bases to trimming and J lost 4 bases, with 9 bases between them. The CDR3 spans 12 residues. The CDR3 loop is CASRQEGTEAFF. In DNA, the CDR3 is TGTGCCAGCAGACAAGAGGGCACTGAAGCTTTCTTT.

V gene TRBV5-5 combines with J gene TRBJ2-1; 10 bases are a match to TRBD2. Losses at the gene ends were 2 bases for V and 7 bases for J; bases not matched to a gene: 9. This CDR3 contains 16 residues. Germline V gives CDR1 SGHKS, CDR2 YYEKEE (reference sequence). DNA of the CDR3: TGTGCCAGCAGCTTCCTGTCTAGCGGGAGAGGTAATGAGCAGTTCTTC. Protein product: CASSFLSSGRGNEQFF.

The V gene is TRBV12-3 or TRBV12-4, the J gene TRBJ1-1, with a weak D call TRBD1 (5 bases). The CDR3 totals 15 residues. V was shortened by 5 bases and J by 1 base, with 14 bases between the two germline ends. CDR3 DNA sequence: TGTGCCAGCAGTCCCAGACAGAGCGGGAACACTGAAGCTTTCTTT. As protein: CASSPRQSGNTEAFF.

This clonotype was picked up a small number of times. The CDR3: CASRTGTSGYNEQFF. CDR3 nucleotides: TGTGCCAGCAGGACCGGGACTAGCGGTTACAATGAGCAGTTCTTC. The rearrangement links TRBV2 to TRBJ2-1; TRBD2 agrees at 11 bases. The V gene end was trimmed by 6 bases and the J gene end by 4 bases; junction bases not matched to a gene: 5. Germline V gene data show CDR1 as SNHLY and CDR2 as FYNNEI. The CDR3 is 15 residues long.

This clonotype turned up a few times. Here the CDR3 DNA reads TGTGCCACCAGTACCCGGCAGGGACCGTTCATCACGACAGATACGCAGTATTTT. This encodes CATSTRQGPFITTDTQYF. The rearrangement uses TRBV15 and TRBJ2-3, with D tentatively TRBD1 or TRBD2 (5 bases each). V lost 6 bases and J 3 bases, leaving 25 bases between the germline ends. This CDR3 has 18 residues. CDR1 is LNHNV and CDR2 is YYDKDF in the germline V gene (reference sequence).

This clonotype was seen only a few times. The chain is built from TRBV20-1 and TRBJ2-3; TRBD2 aligns across 7 bases. The junction had 5 bases not matched to a gene; V was cut back by 3 bases and J by 2 bases. The CDR3 contains 14 residues. The germline gives CDR1 DFQATT, CDR2 SNEGSKA (reference sequence). In nucleotides, the CDR3 is TGCAGTGCTAGCCCACTAGCGTTCACAGATACGCAGTATTTT. Its translation is CSASPLAFTDTQYF.

On this clonotype itself: A junction boundary mismatches the germline segment, possibly from a read error. The chain uses TRBV7-8 and TRBJ2-3, with a possible D match to TRBD2 (6 bases). The germline V gene encodes CDR1 SGHVS and CDR2 FQNEAQ. This CDR3 has 12 amino acids. DNA of the CDR3: TGTGCCAGCGGATCGATCGGGGGTCGACGAGATTTT. Amino acids: CASGSIGGRRDF.

This chain connects TRBV12-3 or TRBV12-4 to TRBJ2-2; 8 nucleotides align to TRBD2. The CDR3 is made up of 15 amino acids. V lost 10 bases, J lost 5 bases, and 12 bases stayed unmatched. CDR3 amino acids: CATRWRGAGTGELFF. In DNA, the CDR3 is TGTGCCACCCGGTGGCGGGGGGCGGGGACCGGGGAGCTGTTTTTT.